Listed here are 13 T cell receptor beta chains from one sample, sequenced in a study of blood T cell repertoires in COVID-19. Only in-frame clones appear in the TCRdb table, and some are missing; sequencing was by immunoSEQ multiplex PCR. The sample contains hundreds of thousands of clones, about 86% of which appear only once. Input material: PBMCs or T cells enriched from blood (not recorded which). The receptors originated from a woman aged 40 to 50 with acute COVID-19.

The rearrangement joins TRBV12-3 or TRBV12-4 to TRBJ2-2, with 8 bases matching TRBD2. This CDR3 spans 13 amino acids. V lost 5 bases, J lost 7 bases, and 3 bases stayed unmatched. The CDR3 DNA reads TGTGCCAGCAGTCGGACTAGCAGCGGGGAGCTGTTTTTT. This encodes CASSRTSSGELFF.

V gene TRBV4-1 combines with J gene TRBJ2-4, with D possibly being TRBD2 (5 bases). V dropped 2 bases and J dropped 1 base, with 6 bases sitting between them. Germline loops: CDR1 MGHRA, CDR2 YSYEKL. The CDR3 loop spans 14 amino acids. The CDR3 sequence is CASSQIAAKNIQYF. The DNA of the CDR3 is TGCGCCAGCAGCCAAATAGCGGCCAAAAACATTCAGTACTTC.

The chain has TRBV5-8 and TRBJ2-7; 9 nucleotides line up with TRBD1. Losses at the gene ends were 6 bases for V and 3 bases for J; bases not matched to a gene: 10. Germline V lookup: CDR1 SGHTS, CDR2 YDEGEE. The CDR3 runs to 15 residues. CDR3 loop: CASTSGQGINYEQYF. The CDR3 DNA is TGTGCCAGCACCTCGGGACAGGGCATTAACTACGAGCAGTACTTC.

This clone occurred many times. The chain employs TRBV30 and TRBJ1-4; D remains ambiguous. CDR1 is GTSNPN, CDR2 SVGIG, per germline (reference sequence). The CDR3 contains 14 residues. Trimming pared 2 bases from V and 6 bases from J, leaving 13 bases between. As DNA, the CDR3 is TGTGCCTGGAGTCTGAGTCGGCGGGATGAAAAACTGTTTTTT. This translates into CAWSLSRRDEKLFF.

The chain carries TRBV11-2 and TRBJ1-1, with 7 bases aligning to TRBD1. This CDR3 has 14 residues. The V and J ends lost 1 base and 8 bases, in that order; junction bases with no gene match: 7. Germline CDR1 is SGHAT and CDR2 is FQNNGV. This CDR3 reads CASSLVYGTVEAFF. CDR3 DNA sequence: TGTGCCAGCAGCTTAGTTTACGGGACAGTCGAAGCTTTCTTT. Full variable domain (remainder filled in from reference TRBV11-2 and TRBJ1-1): EAGVAQSPRYKIIEKRQSVAFWCNPISGHATLYWYQQILGQGPKLLIQFQNNGVVDDSQLPKDRFSAERLKGVDSTLKIQPAKLEDSAVYLCASSLVYGTVEAFFGQGTRLTVV.

V gene TRBV28 combines with J gene TRBJ1-1, with no clear D. In germline, CDR1 is MDHEN, CDR2 SYDVKM. The CDR3 is 12 amino acids. V dropped 8 bases and J dropped 1 base, with 8 bases sitting between them. CDR3 residues: CASGQPNTEAFF. The CDR3 DNA reads as TGTGCCAGCGGGCAGCCGAACACTGAAGCTTTCTTT.

This chain connects TRBV5-1 to TRBJ2-2, with D tentatively TRBD2 (6 bases). The CDR3 length is 16 residues. V was shortened by 1 base and J by 0 bases, with 10 bases between the two germline ends. Germline loops: CDR1 SGHRS, CDR2 YFSETQ. DNA for the CDR3: TGCGCCAGCAGCTTGTGGGGGGTGGCGAACACCGGGGAGCTGTTTTTT. Residues: CASSLWGVANTGELFF.

The chain uses TRBV14 and TRBJ2-7; 11 nucleotides line up with TRBD2. V dropped 1 base and J dropped 3; count of bases not matched to a gene: 8. There are 17 residues in the CDR3. Per germline, CDR1 SGHDN and CDR2 FVKESK. As DNA, the CDR3 is TGTGCCAGCAGCCAAGGTCCCGGGACTAGCGGAGACTACGAGCAGTACTTC. Protein: CASSQGPGTSGDYEQYF.

CDR3 residues: CASSLIQGYGYTF. DNA for the CDR3: TGTGCCAGCAGCCTCATACAGGGCTATGGCTACACCTTC. The chain carries TRBV14 and TRBJ1-2; tentative D call: TRBD1 (6 bases). The V gene's germline CDR1 is SGHDN and CDR2 FVKESK. The V end was cut by 4 bases, the J end by 4 bases, with 10 bases between. The CDR3 totals 13 residues.

The rearrangement links TRBV3-1 (or the pseudogene TRBV3-2) to TRBJ2-1; 11 nucleotides agree with TRBD1. V gave up 5 bases and J gave up 7 bases; unmatched junction bases: 7. The CDR3 spans 15 residues. Germline CDR1 is LGHDT and CDR2 is YNNKEL (reference sequence). CDR3 sequence (DNA): TGTGCCAGCAGCTCCCGGGACAGGGGGAAAAATGAGCAGTTCTTC. Translated: CASSSRDRGKNEQFF.

The V call is TRBV5-4, the J call TRBJ1-1, with 9 bases aligning to TRBD1. CDR1 and CDR2 from the germline V gene are SGHNT and YYREEE (reference sequence). The CDR3 consists of 15 residues. J gave up 3 bases and V 3 bases, and 6 bases lay outside the gene matches. CDR3 amino acids: CASSSLDRGDTEAFF. The CDR3 DNA reads as TGTGCCAGCAGCTCTTTGGACAGGGGCGACACTGAAGCTTTCTTT.

This clone was recorded only once. V gene TRBV30 combines with J gene TRBJ1-6; D may be TRBD1 (6 bases). This CDR3 comprises 16 residues. Per germline, CDR1 GTSNPN and CDR2 SVGIG (reference sequence). Trimming cost V 1 base and J 7 bases, with 17 bases left between them. CDR3 protein: CAWSDQGLRWNSPLHF. CDR3 coding DNA: TGTGCCTGGAGTGATCAGGGGCTGCGGTGGAATTCACCCCTCCACTTT.

This clone was detected only once. The V and J genes are TRBV29-1 and TRBJ2-2; 8 positions agree with TRBD2. The CDR3 is made up of 15 amino acids. Germline CDR1 reads SQVTM; CDR2 reads ANQGSEA. Trimming at V came to 1 base and at J to 6 bases, leaving 7 bases not matched to a gene. CDR3 loop: CSVEGGSGAAGELFF. The CDR3 DNA reads as TGCAGCGTTGAAGGGGGTAGCGGGGCCGCCGGGGAGCTGTTTTTT.